This T cell receptor (beta chain) is drawn from a study of T cell repertoires in cytomegalovirus infection. Study-level background: An indication of both CMV infection and matching HLA type came from public TCR beta signatures.

In the case of this clonotype: Antigen: not known.

The CDR3 contains 15 residues. V was shortened by 5 bases and J by 4 bases, with 12 bases between the two germline ends. TCRdb processed the reads anew with MiXCR; each CDR3 protein has one entry. In the table there are roughly 500,000 distinct CDR3 sequences, about 33% of which are singletons. The chain is built from TRBV12-3 or TRBV12-4 and TRBJ1-6; unclear D gene. The material was cultured PBMCs, obtained from culture after CMV antigen stimulation. This clonotype was sampled from a human donor in good health (CMV status not recorded). Some clones in this sample may be carry-over from other donors' samples. The DNA for the CDR3 is TGTGCCAGCAGTAGAAGGGCTGCTTATAATTCACCCCTCCACTTT. It is translated as CASSRRAAYNSPLHF.